One and the same sample provided the 24 T cell receptor beta chains below, sequenced in a study of cytomegalovirus exposure and HLA in healthy donors. It was with 60 Vbeta and 13 Jbeta primers that the PCR ran. Sequenced by immunoSEQ multiplex PCR; TCRdb stores in-frame clones only, minus some. The data show around 110,000 clones, with approximately 85% seen just once and 1.5% to 2% held by the top ten. Sequences were obtained from PBMCs. The source of these receptors is a man in his fifties or sixties in good health and CMV-seronegative.

This chain uses TRBV2 with TRBJ2-3; D perhaps matches TRBD2 (5 bases). The germline V and J ends were trimmed by 7 bases and 5 bases, with 13 bases remaining between them. Germline V gene data show CDR1 as SNHLY and CDR2 as FYNNEI. The CDR3 runs 13 residues. CDR3 sequence: CASNRIGGDTQYF. The CDR3 nucleotides read TGTGCCAGCAACCGAATAGGAGGAGATACGCAGTATTTT.

The chain couples TRBV6-6 to TRBJ2-1; possible D gene TRBD1, 5 bases. CDR3 length: 13 amino acids. Deletions cut 6 bases from V and 8 bases from J, with 14 bases between. CDR1 and CDR2 (germline): MNHNY, SVGAGI (reference sequence). In nucleotides, the CDR3 is TGTGCCAGCAGCCCCGCAGGGTTGCATGAGCAGTTCTTC. The encoded protein is CASSPAGLHEQFF.

This clone occurred once. The chain links TRBV7-2 to TRBJ1-2; TRBD1 aligns across 8 bases. CDR1 is SGHTA and CDR2 is FQGNSA in the germline V gene. The CDR3 is made up of 15 amino acids. V trimming: 1 base; J trimming: 7 bases; junction bases outside the gene matches: 8. CDR3 coding DNA: TGTGCCAGCAGCTTAGTTGGTCAGGGGGCGCCTGGCTACACCTTC. This translates into CASSLVGQGAPGYTF.

V gene TRBV6-1 combines with J gene TRBJ1-4; a possible D gene is TRBD1 (5 bases). The CDR3 is 17 residues long. V was cut by 2 bases and J by 0 bases, with 13 bases left in between. From germline, CDR1 is MNHNS and CDR2 SASEGT. This CDR3 is CASSEWQGSATNEKLFF. For the CDR3, the DNA is TGTGCCAGCAGTGAATGGCAGGGTTCCGCAACTAATGAAAAACTGTTTTTT.

The chain recombines TRBV18 with TRBJ1-5, with a tentative D call TRBD1 (6 bases). The CDR3 is 13 residues long. CDR1 and CDR2 from the germline V gene are KGHSH and LQKENI. Trimming cost V 8 bases and J 4 bases, with 12 bases left between them. CDR3 loop: CASLEQGNQPQHF. The DNA for the CDR3 is TGTGCCAGCCTGGAGCAGGGGAATCAGCCCCAGCATTTT.

CDR3 coding DNA: TGTGCCTGGAGGGTGCGGGCCGAGGAAAAACTGTTTTTT. This codes for CAWRVRAEEKLFF. The chain combines TRBV30 with TRBJ1-4; D gene ambiguous. This CDR3 has 13 residues. Germline CDR1 GTSNPN, CDR2 SVGIG (reference sequence). V was trimmed by 3 bases and J by 8 bases, leaving 13 bases between them.

This clone has just a few counts. This chain uses TRBV5-1 with TRBJ2-6, with 7 bases aligning to TRBD1. The V and J ends lost 4 bases and 5 bases, in that order; junction bases with no gene match: 6. The CDR3 length is 15 residues. CDR1 and CDR2 (germline): SGHRS, YFSETQ. The CDR3 spells CASSTGTVRANVLTF. CDR3 in DNA: TGCGCCAGCAGCACTGGGACAGTTCGGGCCAACGTCCTGACTTTC.

This sequence joins TRBV9 and TRBJ2-2; 8 bases map to TRBD2. CDR3 length: 17 amino acids. The junction had 9 bases not matched to a gene; V was cut back by 0 bases and J by 5 bases. Per germline, CDR1 SGDLS and CDR2 YYNGEE. Here the CDR3 DNA reads TGTGCCAGCAGCGTAGCGGTAAGCGGGGGCCGGACCGGGGAGCTGTTTTTT. Protein sequence: CASSVAVSGGRTGELFF.

The chain recombines TRBV5-1 with TRBJ1-5, with D perhaps TRBD1 (6 bases). With 4 bases removed from V and 5 bases from J, the gap between germline ends came to 13 bases. CDR3 length equals 14 residues. CDR1 is SGHRS and CDR2 is YFSETQ in the germline V gene. In DNA form, the CDR3 reads TGCGCCAGCAGCGGCGGGGGGCTGGATCAGCCCCAGCATTTT. Translation gives CASSGGGLDQPQHF.

The chain's CDR3 is CSVEGQADEQYF. CDR3 DNA: TGCAGCGTTGAAGGGCAAGCGGACGAGCAGTACTTC. The chain carries TRBV29-1 and TRBJ2-7; D might be TRBD2 (5 bases). With 1 base removed from V and 5 bases from J, the gap between germline ends came to 9 bases. The CDR3 runs 12 residues. Germline V gene sequence: CDR1 SQVTM, CDR2 ANQGSEA.

The V and J genes are TRBV15 and TRBJ2-4, with 7 bases that match TRBD2. J lost 4 bases, V lost 0 bases, and 6 bases had no gene match. Germline CDR1 and CDR2: LNHNV and YYDKDF (reference sequence). This CDR3 has 16 amino acids. CDR3 amino acids: CATSRDPGGGKNIQYF. In DNA, the CDR3 is TGTGCCACCAGCAGAGATCCAGGCGGGGGTAAAAACATTCAGTACTTC.

The chain carries TRBV18 and TRBJ2-5; 14 bases align to TRBD2. The CDR3 contains 16 residues. Per germline, CDR1 KGHSH and CDR2 LQKENI. Trimming removed 3 bases from V and 7 bases from J; junction bases left unmatched: 7. In DNA, the CDR3 is TGTGCCAGCTCACCCAATCCTGGGACTAGCGGGGGGACCCAGTACTTC. Translated: CASSPNPGTSGGTQYF.

The chain has TRBV30 and TRBJ1-4; a possible D gene is TRBD1 (6 bases). Germline V gives CDR1 GTSNPN, CDR2 SVGIG (reference sequence). Trimming cost V 1 base and J 7 bases, with 13 bases left between them. CDR3 length equals 14 residues. CDR3 in DNA: TGTGCCTGGAGTGGGGGGGGCGAGGGTGAAAAACTGTTTTTT. It yields the protein CAWSGGGEGEKLFF. Full variable domain (outside the CDR3, taken from reference TRBV30 and TRBJ1-4): SQTIHQWPATLVQPVGSPLSLECTVEGTSNPNLYWYRQAAGRGLQLLFYSVGIGQISSEVPQNLSASRPQDRQFILSSKKLLLSDSGFYLCAWSGGGEGEKLFFGSGTQLSVL.

The chain combines TRBV4-1 with TRBJ1-5; TRBD1 aligns across 9 bases. J lost 6 bases, V lost 3 bases, and 6 bases had no gene match. The CDR3 spans 15 residues. Germline V gives CDR1 MGHRA, CDR2 YSYEKL. CDR3 sequence: CASSQGQGPLQPQHF. As DNA, the CDR3 is TGCGCCAGCAGCCAGGGACAGGGTCCACTTCAGCCCCAGCATTTT.

In its sample, this clone was seen a few times. The chain carries TRBV6-5 and TRBJ1-1, with 7 nucleotides matching TRBD1. This CDR3 is 14 amino acids long. Trimming cost V 6 bases and J 1 base; bases outside gene matches: 5. The germline CDR1 and CDR2 sequences are MNHEY and SVGAGI. The CDR3 spells CASRRQGKNTEAFF. The CDR3 nucleotides are TGTGCCAGCAGGCGACAGGGAAAGAACACTGAAGCTTTCTTT.

V is TRBV5-1 and J is TRBJ2-5; D unresolved. Trimming cost V 0 bases and J 2 bases, with 8 bases left between them. The CDR3 loop spans 14 amino acids. In germline, CDR1 is SGHRS, CDR2 YFSETQ. This CDR3 is CASSLENNQETQYF. The DNA for the CDR3 is TGCGCCAGCAGCTTGGAAAACAATCAAGAGACCCAGTACTTC.

This clone was observed once. The CDR3 region is CASSLARGEEKLFF. CDR3 nucleotides: TGTGCCAGCAGTTTAGCCAGGGGGGAAGAAAAACTGTTTTTT. V usage is TRBV28 and J usage is TRBJ1-4; 7 nucleotides align to TRBD1. There are 14 residues in the CDR3. Germline V gene sequence: CDR1 MDHEN, CDR2 SYDVKM. The V gene end was trimmed by 2 bases and the J gene end by 8 bases; junction bases not matched to a gene: 5.

The chain joins TRBV10-3 to TRBJ2-5; 11 nucleotides align to TRBD1. The CDR3 totals 14 residues. V lost 6 bases to trimming and J lost 7 bases; unmatched junction nucleotides: 7. Germline V gene data show CDR1 as ENHRY and CDR2 as SYGVKD. The CDR3 DNA is TGTGCCATCAGCTTTGGACAGGGGGCTGGGACCCAGTACTTC. It yields the protein CAISFGQGAGTQYF.

V and J are TRBV2 and TRBJ2-3, with 7 bases that match TRBD2. The V and J ends lost 0 bases and 6 bases, in that order; junction bases with no gene match: 3. The length of the CDR3 is 14 residues. Germline lookup yields CDR1 SNHLY and CDR2 FYNNEI. The CDR3 loop reads CASSEAGRGDTQYF. The CDR3 DNA follows: TGTGCCAGCAGTGAAGCAGGGCGGGGGGATACGCAGTATTTT.

The chain employs TRBV27 and TRBJ1-2; 10 bases agree with TRBD1. The length of the CDR3 is 17 residues. Germline loops: CDR1 MNHEY, CDR2 SMNVEV (reference sequence). The trim removed 0 bases at V and 4 bases at J, leaving 8 bases unmatched. CDR3 sequence: CASSLSPGTGVSYGYTF. The CDR3 DNA reads TGTGCCAGCAGTTTATCGCCCGGGACAGGGGTGAGCTATGGCTACACCTTC.

The V and J genes are TRBV5-8 and TRBJ1-5, with D uncertain. Germline assignment: CDR1 SGHTS and CDR2 YDEGEE. Trimming left V 1 base short and J 2 bases short, with 10 bases between. The CDR3 is made up of 15 amino acids. Here the CDR3 reads CASSLRERGNQPQHF. CDR3 in DNA: TGTGCCAGCAGCTTGCGGGAGAGGGGCAATCAGCCCCAGCATTTT.

The rearrangement joins TRBV19 to TRBJ1-5, with a tentative D call TRBD1 (6 bases). Germline V lookup: CDR1 LNHDA, CDR2 SQIVND (reference sequence). V shed 3 bases and J shed 0 bases, with 21 bases lying between them. CDR3 length equals 19 residues. In DNA form, the CDR3 reads TGTGCCAGTAGTATTAACACGGGCCCGGACAGCTATAGCAATCAGCCCCAGCATTTT. This translates into CASSINTGPDSYSNQPQHF.

This clone occurred once. This chain connects TRBV6-5 to TRBJ2-7, with TRBD1 identical over 7 bases. After removal of 9 bases from V and 6 bases from J, the junction contained 11 bases not matched to a gene. The CDR3 is 13 amino acids. CDR1 is MNHEY and CDR2 is SVGAGI in the germline V gene. The chain's CDR3 is CASRDRGEVEQYF. For the CDR3, the DNA is TGTGCCAGTAGGGACAGAGGGGAAGTCGAGCAGTACTTC.

The chain carries TRBV19 and TRBJ1-3; D is unresolved. The CDR3 is 16 residues long. Trimming stripped 5 bases from V and 0 bases from J, with 14 bases between. Germline lookup yields CDR1 LNHDA and CDR2 SQIVND (reference sequence). The CDR3: CASSPRQAGSGNTIYF. In DNA, the CDR3 is TGTGCCAGTAGTCCCCGTCAGGCCGGCTCTGGAAACACCATATATTTT.